The entry below describes one TCR beta chain. TCRdb re-called the 5' RACE reads through MiXCR, storing one row per CDR3 protein. The sample holds about 560,000 distinct CDR3 sequences, 15% to 20% seen once. This sample is part of a study of T-cell memory formation after mild COVID-19. Study in general: Among the donors, TCR clusters were largely specific to each donor.

V lost 3 bases, J lost 0 bases, and 19 bases lay in between. Germline V gene data show CDR1 as SGHDN and CDR2 as FVKESK. CDR3 length: 18 amino acids. The source of this sequence is an adult woman who had mild COVID-19 (a few samples of this study predate the infection). Cell type and time point are not known. The chain links TRBV14 to TRBJ2-3; D might be TRBD2 (6 bases). Sequencing was carried out using PBMCs or a T cell subset sorted from them (not recorded which). CDR3 region: CASSQPTRWRGSTDTQYF. CDR3 in DNA: TGTGCCAGCAGCCAGCCTACCAGGTGGCGGGGCAGCACAGATACGCAGTATTTT.